The 22 T cell receptor beta chains in this list originate from one sample, sequenced in a study of blood T cell repertoires in COVID-19. Here immunoSEQ multiplex PCR was the method, and the copy in TCRdb shows in-frame clones only, minus some. This sample yields roughly 320,000 clones, of which roughly 86% are seen a single time; approximately 1.8% belongs to the top ten. Material: peripheral blood. The receptors shown here come from a woman under 40 with COVID-19, enrolled during active disease.

The chain couples TRBV5-1 to TRBJ1-2, with a weak D call TRBD1 (6 bases). The CDR3 extends over 13 amino acids. V lost 4 bases, J lost 1 base, and 8 bases lay in between. Germline assignment: CDR1 SGHRS and CDR2 YFSETQ. The CDR3 sequence: CASSPDSNYGYTF. As DNA, the CDR3 is TGCGCCAGCAGCCCGGACAGTAACTATGGCTACACCTTC.

This clone was seen only a few times. The rearrangement links TRBV6-5 to TRBJ1-1; D uncertain. V shed 5 bases and J shed 4 bases, with 17 bases lying between them. This CDR3 contains 15 residues. Germline CDR1 is MNHEY and CDR2 is SVGAGI. CDR3 sequence: CASSRRGRRGTEAFF. The CDR3 DNA follows: TGTGCCAGCAGTAGGAGAGGGCGGCGCGGCACTGAAGCTTTCTTT.

This clone was counted once. The chain is built from TRBV19 and TRBJ2-7, with TRBD1 matching 8 bases. From germline, CDR1 is LNHDA and CDR2 SQIVND (reference sequence). Trimming cost V 5 bases and J 5 bases; bases outside gene matches: 5. This CDR3 has 13 residues. The DNA for the CDR3 is TGTGCCAGTAGTGCGGACAGGGACCACGAGCAGTACTTC. As protein: CASSADRDHEQYF.

The rearrangement uses TRBV19 and TRBJ1-3, with TRBD1 matching over 8 bases. Germline V gives CDR1 LNHDA, CDR2 SQIVND (reference sequence). Germline trimming cut 7 bases from V and 4 bases from J; bases unmatched to any gene: 6. The CDR3 runs to 14 residues. This chain's CDR3 is CASTNTGGGNTIYF. CDR3 nucleotides: TGTGCCAGTACCAATACAGGGGGAGGAAACACCATATATTTT.

This rearrangement joins TRBV3-1 (or the pseudogene TRBV3-2) to TRBJ1-5, with 10 bases identical to TRBD1. CDR3 length equals 20 residues. V dropped 2 bases and J dropped 1; count of bases not matched to a gene: 14. Germline V gene data show CDR1 as LGHDT and CDR2 as YNNKEL (reference sequence). This CDR3 is CASSQKGGGTGVLSNQPQHF. CDR3 sequence (DNA): TGTGCCAGCAGCCAAAAAGGGGGCGGGACAGGGGTCCTAAGCAATCAGCCCCAGCATTTT.

This chain uses TRBV12-3 or TRBV12-4 with TRBJ2-3, with a weak D call TRBD2 (5 bases). The CDR3 sequence is 13 residues long. The V and J ends lost 0 bases and 6 bases respectively, with 7 bases between them. The DNA of the CDR3 is TGTGCCAGCAGTTTAGCTTTAGCGGATACGCAGTATTTT. It encodes CASSLALADTQYF.

V is TRBV19 and J is TRBJ1-3; D is perhaps TRBD1 (5 bases). In germline, CDR1 is LNHDA, CDR2 SQIVND (reference sequence). The CDR3 runs 15 residues. V was shortened by 3 bases and J by 0 bases, with 9 bases between the two germline ends. CDR3 in amino acids: CASSIAGNSGNTIYF. The CDR3 DNA follows: TGTGCCAGTAGTATTGCAGGGAACTCTGGAAACACCATATATTTT.

The V gene is TRBV5-1, the J gene TRBJ1-4; TRBD1 matches at 10 bases. Losses at the gene ends were 4 bases for V and 3 bases for J; bases not matched to a gene: 3. Germline CDR1 is SGHRS and CDR2 is YFSETQ. The CDR3 length is 15 residues. The DNA of the CDR3 is TGCGCCAGCAGCGCGGGACAGGGGCCTAATGAAAAACTGTTTTTT. It specifies CASSAGQGPNEKLFF.

This clone was seen more than once but under ten times. The rearrangement uses TRBV2 and TRBJ2-7; 11 nucleotides match TRBD2. The CDR3 spans 17 residues. Germline CDR1 and CDR2: SNHLY and FYNNEI. Germline trimming cut 1 base from V and 2 bases from J; bases unmatched to any gene: 7. DNA of the CDR3: TGTGCCAGCAGTGAAGAGGCGCTAGCGGGGGGAACCTACGAGCAGTACTTC. This encodes CASSEEALAGGTYEQYF.

The chain couples TRBV15 to TRBJ1-4; D unresolved. Trimming left V 0 bases short and J 5 bases short, with 13 bases between. Germline CDR1 LNHNV, CDR2 YYDKDF (reference sequence). The CDR3 length is 16 residues. The CDR3 coding sequence is TGTGCCACCAGCAGAGATCCATCGGGGAAGAATGAAAAACTGTTTTTT. Translation gives CATSRDPSGKNEKLFF.

The CDR3 region has the DNA TGCGCCAGCAGTGAGCCTGGACTTGAGAACATTCAGTACTTC. Translated, it gives CASSEPGLENIQYF. This chain links TRBV10-1 with TRBJ2-4, with a tentative D call TRBD2 (5 bases). Trimming stripped 2 bases from V and 7 bases from J, with 12 bases between. Germline loops: CDR1 WNHNN, CDR2 SYGVQD (reference sequence). The CDR3 consists of 14 residues.

This clone was counted only a few times. V gene TRBV18 combines with J gene TRBJ2-7, with TRBD1 matching over 8 bases. Losses at the gene ends were 2 bases for V and 2 bases for J; bases not matched to a gene: 11. Germline V gene lookup returns CDR1 KGHSH and CDR2 LQKENI. This CDR3 is 17 amino acids long. The CDR3 region has the DNA TGTGCCAGCTCACCAGTGGCGGGACAGGCTTACCCCTACGAGCAGTACGTC. It codes for CASSPVAGQAYPYEQYV.

The gene calls are TRBV10-3 and TRBJ2-5, with D possibly TRBD1 on 6 matching bases. The CDR3 has 15 amino acids. The germline V gene has CDR1 ENHRY and CDR2 SYGVKD. V shed 0 bases and J shed 1 base, with 9 bases lying between them. The CDR3 nucleotides are TGTGCCATCAGTGAGTCGAGGGGGTCCCAAGAGACCCAGTACTTC. Residues: CAISESRGSQETQYF.

The CDR3 bases are TGTGCCAGCAGCTCTCAGGGGGAATACAACCCAGCTTTCTTT. This gives the protein CASSSQGEYNPAFF. J is TRBJ1-1 and V is TRBV13; 7 bases match TRBD1. CDR1 PRHDT and CDR2 FYEKMQ come from the germline V gene (reference sequence). The CDR3 length is 14 residues. Trimming cost V 4 bases and J 10 bases; bases outside gene matches: 12. Variable domain in full (rest from reference TRBV13 and TRBJ1-1): AAGVIQSPRHLIKEKRETATLKCYPIPRHDTVYWYQQGPGQDPQFLISFYEKMQSDKGSIPDRFSAQQFSDYHSELNMSSLELGDSALYFCASSSQGEYNPAFFGQGTRLTVV.

The gene calls are TRBV3-1 (or the pseudogene TRBV3-2) and TRBJ1-1; no firm D call. V was pared by 1 base and J by 8 bases, with 11 bases between. The CDR3 sequence is 13 residues long. CDR1 and CDR2 from the germline V gene are LGHDT and YNNKEL (reference sequence). CDR3 protein: CASSQVGLAEAFF. The CDR3 DNA reads TGTGCCAGCAGCCAAGTTGGACTAGCCGAAGCTTTCTTT.

The V and J genes are TRBV5-8 and TRBJ1-1; TRBD1 might be the D (5 bases). Germline loops: CDR1 SGHTS, CDR2 YDEGEE. V dropped 2 bases and J dropped 4 bases, with 9 bases sitting between them. The CDR3 contains 13 residues. In DNA, the CDR3 is TGTGCCAGCAGCTTAACCGGGGGCACTGAAGCTTTCTTT. Translation: CASSLTGGTEAFF.

The chain has TRBV7-2 and TRBJ1-1; the D is unclear. CDR3 length equals 13 residues. Trimming shortened V by 1 base and J by 8 bases, and 11 bases separated the two germline ends. Germline CDR1 is SGHTA and CDR2 is FQGNSA. CDR3 sequence (DNA): TGTGCCAGCAGCTTAGATCCGGGAAGGGAAGCTTTCTTT. This sequence encodes CASSLDPGREAFF.

The rearrangement joins TRBV7-9 to TRBJ1-3; possible D gene TRBD1, 6 bases. The V end lost 5 bases, the J end lost 0 bases, and 11 bases lay between the germline ends. CDR1 SEHNR and CDR2 FQNEAQ come from the germline V gene (reference sequence). The CDR3 spans 15 residues. CDR3 sequence reads: CASSPGQSSGNTIYF. CDR3 DNA sequence: TGTGCCAGCAGCCCTGGACAGTCCTCTGGAAACACCATATATTTT.

The rearrangement links TRBV28 to TRBJ1-2, with 10 bases matching TRBD1. Germline trimming cut 7 bases from V and 7 bases from J; bases unmatched to any gene: 9. Germline V gene data show CDR1 as MDHEN and CDR2 as SYDVKM. The CDR3 runs to 14 residues. The DNA for the CDR3 is TGTGCCAGCAACACCGGGGGGACAGGGGTTGGCTACACCTTC. Protein product: CASNTGGTGVGYTF.

The CDR3 loop reads CASSSAGGTVGNTIYF. In nucleotides, the CDR3 is TGTGCCAGCAGCTCCGCCGGAGGGACAGTTGGAAACACCATATATTTT. The chain joins TRBV7-9 to TRBJ1-3; the match to TRBD1 covers 7 bases. The CDR3 totals 16 residues. J was trimmed by 3 bases and V by 4 bases; bases with no gene match: 9. Per the germline V gene, CDR1 is SEHNR and CDR2 is FQNEAQ (reference sequence).

The CDR3 is CASKSSTGPRNEKLFF. The CDR3 coding sequence is TGCGCCAGCAAGAGCTCGACAGGCCCTCGTAATGAAAAACTGTTTTTT. The chain couples TRBV23-1 to TRBJ1-4; a weak D match, TRBD1 (6 bases). TRBV23-1 is an ORF for which the function is uncertain. There are 16 residues in the CDR3. Trimming took off 7 bases at V and 4 bases at J, with 19 bases between the two ends.

The chain links TRBV7-9 to TRBJ1-2, with D uncertain. Germline CDR1 reads SEHNR; CDR2 reads FQNEAQ (reference sequence). The CDR3 runs to 13 residues. V was cut by 5 bases and J by 4 bases, with 11 bases left in between. The CDR3 is CASSQRVVYGYTF. CDR3 DNA sequence: TGTGCCAGCAGCCAGAGGGTAGTCTATGGCTACACCTTC.